The entry that follows covers one T cell receptor beta chain sequence. Its antigen is unknown. Base qualities are not provided; no much larger clone lies one nucleotide away. Using the deep immunoSEQ assay, TCR CDR3 regions were amplified from genomic DNA by multiplex PCR. For each cell subset, the extracted genomic DNA was distributed evenly across all wells of several immunoSEQ 96-well plates, and each plate served as one replicate. For sorted subsets, about 200 ng genomic DNA, equal to some 28,000 T cell genomes, was loaded into each replicate PCR. Purified libraries were measured with a Qubit 3.0 fluorometer, size-checked on a Bioanalyzer 2100, and measured again with the KAPA Library Quantification kit. Each immunoSEQ 96-well plate was sequenced on its own single-read 150-cycle Illumina NextSeq 550 flow cell. From the authors' description of their analysis: Because only junctional sequences without quality scores were contained in the immunoSEQ output, filtering matching that applied to full-length reads could not be performed. To assign V/J genes and CDR3, sequences were annotated using PyIR, a Python wrapper for IgBLAST v1.9, with IMGT germline references. Reads were filtered out if the reads had weak V/J assignments (E-value above 1e-6), no CDR3, stop codons, out-of-frame junctions, or ambiguous translated residues. A V3J clonotype was defined by an identical inferred V gene, J gene, and CDR3 amino acid sequence. To compute the percentage overlap between repertoires, the number of shared unique clonotypes was divided by the size of the smaller repertoire. Repertoire richness was assessed with RTK rarefaction, the Chao1 estimator, and Recon v2.1 estimates of unobserved clonotypes. Generation probabilities for all TCRbeta clonotypes obtained by the gDNA method from several donors were computed using OLGA. TCRdb re-hosts the immuneACCESS table, in-frame sequences only. Its copies lack some clones; in the studies checked, an unresolved V gene accounts for under half of them, and the cause for the rest is not known. That table supplies the V and J calls and clone size; D and trimming were determined from the DNA. The sample includes approximately 1,500,000 clones, with around 95% observed a single time. The ten largest clonotypes hold roughly 1.1% of the sample.

These data are taken from a study of shared clonotypes between healthy human individuals (TCRdb year 2020). For the wider study: The cohort comprised a couple of women and a few men aged 18 to 49 years. To estimate repertoire size and how much clonotype sharing occurs between individuals, the study deeply sequenced the blood TCR repertoires of roughly 5 healthy adults. To increase sequencing depth and limit assay-specific biases, different laboratories used diverse techniques to prepare libraries and sequence TCR repertoires. Leukapheresis yielded between about 0.85 and 10 billion PBMCs per donor. For each donor, CD4 naive and CD4 memory were each given three plates, CD8 naive was given two plates, and CD8 memory was given one plate. Beyond this particular receptor, the publication reports: Even with the large sequencing depth, rarefaction of the sorted-subset datasets indicated that sequencing was incomplete. When several donors were compared, the shared fraction of clonotypes was around 4.6% for naive CD4, approximately 3.5% for naive CD8, 2.3% for memory CD4, and 0.35% to 0.4% for memory CD8. Based on pairwise subsampling, the degree of clonotype sharing among donors was expected to be affected by sequencing depth. Naive subsets generally had larger estimated clonotype richness than memory subsets did. Because the study included only a small number of donors, the genetic and exposure-history diversity represented was limited. Sampling was restricted to blood, and TCR repertoires in tissues likely differ from the TCR repertoires found in blood. Clonotypes shared by all four sorted-subset donors showed higher generation probabilities than non-shared clonotypes.

The CDR3 sequence holds 11 residues, the cysteine and phenylalanine included. The kept DNA is CDR3 alone, 33 bases in frame from the first base. Trimming leaves V shorter by 8 bases and J shorter by 6 bases, with the junction holding 3 bases beyond the gene matches. According to the germline V gene (reference sequence), CDR1 reads SEHNR and CDR2 reads FQNEAQ. The donors were healthy, HIV-negative adults with no recently reported acute infections or vaccinations. All donors were Caucasian adults living in Nashville, Tennessee, USA. Magnetic negative selection was used to enrich CD4+ T cells, after which naive cells were positively selected on CD45RA and the negative fraction became the memory subset. After blood collection by leukapheresis, PBMCs were isolated using Ficoll-Histopaque density gradient centrifugation and then cryopreserved in the vapor phase of liquid nitrogen. Analytical flow cytometry was used to check the purity and quantity of each magnetically sorted T cell population. Genomic DNA was isolated from each sorted fraction and quantified by UV absorbance on a Nanodrop 2000c.

The chain links TRBV7-9 with TRBJ2-5; TRBD1 aligns with 7 central bases. The TCR comes from a man aged 30 to 39 in good health. Sample: naive CD4+ T cells sorted from blood. The intended sense of this specimen's cell subset or site label: CD45RA+ positively selected. The nucleotide sequence is given as TGTGCCAGCCTACAGGGGCAGACCCAGTACTTC. This gives the protein CASLQGQTQYF.